Shown below are 20 T cell receptor beta chains from a single sample sequenced in a study of T cell changes during pregnancy in multiple sclerosis. Only in-frame clones appear in the TCRdb table, and some are missing; sequencing was by immunoSEQ multiplex PCR. Of roughly 61,000 clones detected, about 94% appear once; the ten largest clones hold 2% to 3%. Sequencing was performed on CD8+ T cells from peripheral blood mononuclear cells, taken after pregnancy. All receptors derive from a female donor with multiple sclerosis, enrolled in a pregnancy study.

The gene calls are TRBV7-9 and TRBJ1-2, with 12 bases that match TRBD1. The CDR3 runs to 18 residues. CDR1 and CDR2 (germline): SEHNR, FQNEAQ (reference sequence). Germline trimming cut 7 bases from V and 0 bases from J; bases unmatched to any gene: 12. CDR3 region: CASTLGRGQGAANYGYTF. In nucleotides, the CDR3 is TGTGCCAGCACCCTAGGAAGGGGACAGGGGGCGGCTAACTATGGCTACACCTTC.

This chain uses TRBV28 with TRBJ2-7; D may be TRBD1 (6 bases). CDR3 length: 14 amino acids. With 4 bases removed from V and 3 bases from J, the gap between germline ends came to 13 bases. Germline loops: CDR1 MDHEN, CDR2 SYDVKM. The CDR3 DNA is TGTGCCAGCAGTTCCCCCACAGGGAACTACGAGCAGTACTTC. It codes for CASSSPTGNYEQYF.

The chain has TRBV27 and TRBJ2-7; TRBD2 agrees at 8 bases. The V and J ends lost 2 bases and 5 bases, in that order; junction bases with no gene match: 5. Per germline, CDR1 MNHEY and CDR2 SMNVEV (reference sequence). The CDR3 loop spans 14 amino acids. CDR3 sequence: CASSLQAGGHEQYF. The CDR3 bases are TGTGCCAGCAGTTTACAGGCGGGGGGACACGAGCAGTACTTC.

The rearrangement joins TRBV2 to TRBJ2-1; D is unresolved. Trimming removed 3 bases from V and 5 bases from J, with 5 bases in between. CDR3 length: 12 amino acids. Germline V gives CDR1 SNHLY, CDR2 FYNNEI. The CDR3 spells CASSEADNEQFF. The CDR3 DNA is TGTGCCAGCAGTGAGGCAGACAATGAGCAGTTCTTC.

This chain links TRBV5-1 with TRBJ1-1; a possible D gene is TRBD1 (5 bases). CDR1 is SGHRS, CDR2 YFSETQ, per germline. Trimming left V 0 bases short and J 5 bases short, with 17 bases between. The CDR3 sequence is 16 residues long. Here the CDR3 reads CASSLVGGVGVTEAFF. Written as DNA, the CDR3 is TGCGCCAGCAGCTTGGTGGGGGGGGTAGGGGTTACTGAAGCTTTCTTT.

The CDR3 loop reads CASSLAGGSDTQYF. CDR3 nucleotides: TGTGCCAGCAGTTTAGCGGGCGGGTCAGATACGCAGTATTTT. V is TRBV27 and J is TRBJ2-3; a weak D match, TRBD2 (5 bases). CDR1 is MNHEY and CDR2 is SMNVEV in the germline V gene (reference sequence). This CDR3 contains 14 residues. Between the trimmed V and J ends, which lost 2 bases and 4 bases, there was a span of 10 bases.

The V call is TRBV9, the J call TRBJ2-1; TRBD2 might be the D (5 bases). This CDR3 has 14 amino acids. Germline V gives CDR1 SGDLS, CDR2 YYNGEE. V was clipped by 6 bases and J by 2 bases, with 12 bases between them. The CDR3, as DNA: TGTGCCAGCAACCAAGGACTTGCCTACAATGAGCAGTTCTTC. This gives the protein CASNQGLAYNEQFF.

This chain uses TRBV6-5 with TRBJ1-3; the match to TRBD1 covers 7 bases. The CDR3 length is 13 residues. The germline V gene encodes CDR1 MNHEY and CDR2 SVGAGI. The V segment lost 7 bases and the J segment 4 bases; nucleotides outside the gene matches: 4. DNA of the CDR3: TGTGCCAGCACACAGGGACAGGGAAACACCATATATTTT. Translating it yields CASTQGQGNTIYF.

The chain uses TRBV7-6 and TRBJ2-7; 7 nucleotides match TRBD2. Germline loops: CDR1 SGHVS, CDR2 FNYEAQ. Trimming at V came to 3 bases and at J to 0 bases, leaving 8 bases not matched to a gene. This CDR3 contains 16 residues. Here the CDR3 DNA reads TGTGCCAGCAGCTTCCCTCCGGGGGGTAGCTCCTACGAGCAGTACTTC. This codes for CASSFPPGGSSYEQYF.

The chain has TRBV27 and TRBJ2-3, with 7 bases aligning to TRBD2. Germline V lookup: CDR1 MNHEY, CDR2 SMNVEV (reference sequence). This CDR3 comprises 15 residues. V trimming: 8 bases; J trimming: 3 bases; junction bases outside the gene matches: 11. CDR3 DNA sequence: TGTGCCAGCGGGGAAATCGGACTAGGGACAGATACGCAGTATTTT. Translation gives CASGEIGLGTDTQYF.

The chain carries TRBV25-1 and TRBJ2-5; 10 positions match TRBD1. CDR1 is MGHDK, CDR2 SYGVNS, per germline. V gave up 2 bases and J gave up 4 bases; unmatched junction bases: 4. This CDR3 contains 15 residues. The CDR3 here is CASSEGTGEVETQYF. The CDR3, as DNA: TGTGCCAGCAGTGAAGGGACAGGGGAGGTAGAGACCCAGTACTTC.

V gene TRBV6-4 combines with J gene TRBJ1-6; tentative D call: TRBD1 (5 bases). The CDR3 extends over 15 amino acids. Looked up from germline, CDR1 is MRHNA and CDR2 is SNTAGT. Trimming removed 0 bases at V and 8 bases at J, with 11 bases between. The CDR3 region has the DNA TGTGCCAGCAGTGACTCTGAGACAGAAGATTCACCCCTCCACTTT. It is translated as CASSDSETEDSPLHF.

This chain uses TRBV5-6 with TRBJ1-1, with a weak D call TRBD1 (6 bases). CDR1 is SGHDT and CDR2 is YYEEEE in the germline V gene. Trimming took 6 bases from V and 3 from J, leaving 21 bases between them. CDR3 length: 16 residues. In DNA, the CDR3 is TGTGCCAGCATCGGACAGCGGGAGCCGGGGGACACTGAAGCTTTCTTT. The encoded protein is CASIGQREPGDTEAFF.

The V gene is TRBV15, the J gene TRBJ2-7, with D perhaps matching TRBD1 (6 bases). Per the germline V gene, CDR1 is LNHNV and CDR2 is YYDKDF (reference sequence). This CDR3 contains 15 residues. V was clipped by 0 bases and J by 0 bases, with 9 bases between them. The CDR3 loop is CATSREGQISYEQYF. As DNA, the CDR3 is TGTGCCACCAGCAGAGAAGGACAGATCTCCTACGAGCAGTACTTC. The complete variable domain, with remaining parts taken from reference TRBV15 and TRBJ2-7, reads DAMVIQNPRYQVTQFGKPVTLSCSQTLNHNVMYWYQQKSSQAPKLLFHYYDKDFNNEADTPDNFQSRRPNTSFCFLDIRSPGLGDTAMYLCATSREGQISYEQYFGPGTRLTVT.

The chain combines TRBV1 with TRBJ2-1; the table calls TRBD2, which could not be checked here. TRBV1 is described as a pseudogene. There are 16 residues in the CDR3. This chain's CDR3 is CTSSPPGTSDHNEQFF. CDR3 coding DNA: TGCACCAGCAGCCCCCCAGGAACTAGCGACCACAATGAGCAGTTCTTC.

The chain couples TRBV5-1 to TRBJ1-5; 8 bases line up with TRBD1. Germline CDR1 SGHRS, CDR2 YFSETQ. This CDR3 is 19 amino acids long. V lost 2 bases, J lost 0 bases, and 13 bases stayed unmatched. For the CDR3, the DNA is TGCGCCAGCAGCTTAGTATTCAGACAGGGGATCCTTAGCAATCAGCCCCAGCATTTT. Translated, it gives CASSLVFRQGILSNQPQHF.

The gene calls are TRBV5-4 and TRBJ1-1; D gene uncertain. Germline loops: CDR1 SGHNT, CDR2 YYREEE (reference sequence). The CDR3 is made up of 12 amino acids. Trimming removed 0 bases at V and 3 bases at J, with 3 bases between. The CDR3 DNA reads TGTGCCAGCAGCTTGGCGTACACTGAAGCTTTCTTT. It codes for CASSLAYTEAFF.

The rearrangement links TRBV19 to TRBJ2-7, with a possible D match to TRBD2 (6 bases). This CDR3 spans 13 amino acids. Germline V gene sequence: CDR1 LNHDA, CDR2 SQIVND (reference sequence). V was trimmed by 5 bases and J by 7 bases, leaving 15 bases between them. CDR3 nucleotides: TGTGCCAGTAGTTACGGGGCAGGAGGGGAGCAGTACTTC. This codes for CASSYGAGGEQYF. Supplemented by reference TRBV19 and TRBJ2-7, the full variable domain reads DGGITQSPKYLFRKEGQNVTLSCEQNLNHDAMYWYRQDPGQGLRLIYYSQIVNDFQKGDIAEGYSVSREKKESFPLTVTSAQKNPTAFYLCASSYGAGGEQYFGPGTRLTVT.

The chain links TRBV2 to TRBJ2-2; D ambiguous. Germline CDR1 and CDR2: SNHLY and FYNNEI. The CDR3 length is 14 residues. Trimming removed 4 bases from V and 1 base from J, with 7 bases in between. The CDR3 spells CASSATQNTGELFF. CDR3 sequence (DNA): TGTGCCAGCAGTGCTACTCAGAACACCGGGGAGCTGTTTTTT.

This rearrangement joins TRBV19 to TRBJ2-2; D is unresolved. Trimming removed 7 bases at V and 2 bases at J, with 14 bases between. CDR1 is LNHDA and CDR2 is SQIVND in the germline V gene (reference sequence). The CDR3 runs to 15 residues. The CDR3 bases are TGTGCCAGTACCTTAGTTGGGCCCAACACCGGGGAGCTGTTTTTT. As protein: CASTLVGPNTGELFF. The variable domain in full, with the rest retrieved from reference TRBV19 and TRBJ2-2, is DGGITQSPKYLFRKEGQNVTLSCEQNLNHDAMYWYRQDPGQGLRLIYYSQIVNDFQKGDIAEGYSVSREKKESFPLTVTSAQKNPTAFYLCASTLVGPNTGELFFGEGSRLTVL.